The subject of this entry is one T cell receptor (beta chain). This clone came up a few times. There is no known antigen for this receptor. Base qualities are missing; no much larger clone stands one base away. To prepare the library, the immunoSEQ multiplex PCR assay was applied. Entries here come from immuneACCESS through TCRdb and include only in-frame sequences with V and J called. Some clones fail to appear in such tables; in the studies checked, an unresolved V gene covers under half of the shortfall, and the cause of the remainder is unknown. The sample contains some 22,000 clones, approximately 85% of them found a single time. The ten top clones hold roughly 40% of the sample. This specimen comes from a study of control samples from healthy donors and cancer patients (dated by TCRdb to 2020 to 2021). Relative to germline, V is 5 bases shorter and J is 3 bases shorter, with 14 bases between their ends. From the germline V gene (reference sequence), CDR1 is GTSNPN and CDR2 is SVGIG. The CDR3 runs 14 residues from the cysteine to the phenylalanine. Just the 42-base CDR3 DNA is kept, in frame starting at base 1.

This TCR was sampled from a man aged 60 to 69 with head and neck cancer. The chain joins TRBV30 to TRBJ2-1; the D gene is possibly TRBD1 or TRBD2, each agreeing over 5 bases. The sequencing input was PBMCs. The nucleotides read TGTGCCTGGGCCCCGGGGCCTCGCTACAATGAGCAGTTCTTC. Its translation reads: CAWAPGPRYNEQFF.